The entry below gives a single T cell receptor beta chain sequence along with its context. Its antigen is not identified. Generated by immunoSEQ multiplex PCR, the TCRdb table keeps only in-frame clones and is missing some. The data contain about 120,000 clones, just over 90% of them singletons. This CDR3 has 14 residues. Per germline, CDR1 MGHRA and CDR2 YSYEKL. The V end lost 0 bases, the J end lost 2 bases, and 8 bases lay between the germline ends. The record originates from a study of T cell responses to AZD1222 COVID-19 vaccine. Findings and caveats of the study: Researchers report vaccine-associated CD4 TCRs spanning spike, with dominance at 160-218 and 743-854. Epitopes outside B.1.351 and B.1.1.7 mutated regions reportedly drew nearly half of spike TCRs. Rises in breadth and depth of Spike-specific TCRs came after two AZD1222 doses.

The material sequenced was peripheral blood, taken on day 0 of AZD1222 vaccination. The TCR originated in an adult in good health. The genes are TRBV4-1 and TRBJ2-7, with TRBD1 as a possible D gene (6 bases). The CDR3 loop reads CASSQDRGAYEQYF. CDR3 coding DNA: TGCGCCAGCAGCCAAGACAGGGGCGCCTACGAGCAGTACTTC.